Listed here are 24 T cell receptor beta chains from one sample, sequenced in a study of control samples from healthy donors and cancer patients. The method was immunoSEQ multiplex PCR; TCRdb's version includes in-frame clones alone and lacks a portion of them. Of more than 150,000 clones listed, 85% to 95% are singletons. The material sequenced was blood. The receptors derive from a young man in good health.

The CDR3 DNA reads TGCAGCGTTGAAAAAGGGGACTATGGCTACACCTTC. Protein product: CSVEKGDYGYTF. The rearrangement links TRBV29-1 to TRBJ1-2, with D tentatively TRBD1 (5 bases). This CDR3 comprises 12 residues. Germline assignment: CDR1 SQVTM and CDR2 ANQGSEA. The germline V and J ends were trimmed by 2 bases and 3 bases, with 7 bases remaining between them.

This clone was detected once. The chain recombines TRBV6-5 with TRBJ1-1; no clear D gene. The CDR3 loop spans 12 amino acids. V was pared by 1 base and J by 5 bases, with 5 bases between. The germline CDR1 and CDR2 sequences are MNHEY and SVGAGI. Written as DNA, the CDR3 is TGTGCCAGCAGTTACTGGAGAACTGAAGCTTTCTTT. Translated: CASSYWRTEAFF.

The chain recombines TRBV9 with TRBJ1-3; D is undetermined. The CDR3 spans 14 residues. Trimming removed 7 bases at V and 0 bases at J, with 11 bases between. Germline-derived CDR1 and CDR2 are SGDLS and YYNGEE. The CDR3 coding sequence is TGTGCCAGCCATTCGGGGAACTCTGGAAACACCATATATTTT. Amino acid sequence: CASHSGNSGNTIYF.

The chain is built from TRBV2 and TRBJ2-7; D not certain. The germline V gene has CDR1 SNHLY and CDR2 FYNNEI. The CDR3 contains 12 residues. The V end was cut by 8 bases, the J end by 1 base, with 9 bases between. Here the CDR3 reads CASLRKSYEQYF. The DNA of the CDR3 is TGTGCCAGCCTAAGAAAATCCTACGAGCAGTACTTC. The complete variable domain, with remaining parts taken from reference TRBV2 and TRBJ2-7, reads EPEVTQTPSHQVTQMGQEVILRCVPISNHLYFYWYRQILGQKVEFLVSFYNNEISEKSEIFDDQFSVERPDGSNFTLKIRSTKLEDSAMYFCASLRKSYEQYFGPGTRLTVT.

CDR3 region: CASSADHRDRGNTGELFF. The CDR3 DNA sequence: TGTGCCAGCAGCGCCGATCACCGGGACAGGGGGAACACCGGGGAGCTGTTTTTT. The chain links TRBV9 to TRBJ2-2; 10 bases align to TRBD1. The germline gives CDR1 SGDLS, CDR2 YYNGEE. The CDR3 consists of 18 residues. With 3 bases clipped from V and 1 base from J, the junction kept 9 bases outside the gene matches.

The V call is TRBV28, the J call TRBJ2-7; 12 positions match TRBD2. This CDR3 has 15 amino acids. Germline V lookup: CDR1 MDHEN, CDR2 SYDVKM. The V and J ends lost 8 bases and 3 bases, in that order; junction bases with no gene match: 8. The CDR3 DNA follows: TGTGCCAGCTCTTCCCTAGCGGGGGGGATCTACGAGCAGTACTTC. Translated, it gives CASSSLAGGIYEQYF. The whole variable domain, remainder taken from reference TRBV28 and TRBJ2-7, is DVKVTQSSRYLVKRTGEKVFLECVQDMDHENMFWYRQDPGLGLRLIYFSYDVKMKEKGDIPEGYSVSREKKERFSLILESASTNQTSMYLCASSSLAGGIYEQYFGPGTRLTVT.

The chain joins TRBV4-1 to TRBJ1-4; D is undetermined. The CDR3 has 17 residues. Trimming took off 4 bases at V and 3 bases at J, with 18 bases between the two ends. The germline gives CDR1 MGHRA, CDR2 YSYEKL. CDR3 in amino acids: CASSPRLNRGSNEKLFF. In DNA form, the CDR3 reads TGCGCCAGCAGCCCGAGACTGAACCGGGGTTCTAATGAAAAACTGTTTTTT.

This CDR3 is CASREGMGEKLFF. CDR3 nucleotide sequence: TGTGCCAGTAGAGAAGGGATGGGCGAAAAACTGTTTTTT. The rearrangement uses TRBV19 and TRBJ1-4; no clear D. V lost 6 bases, J lost 8 bases, and 13 bases lay in between. Looked up from germline, CDR1 is LNHDA and CDR2 is SQIVND (reference sequence). This CDR3 spans 13 amino acids.

The chain combines TRBV7-2 with TRBJ2-2; D gene ambiguous. Germline assignment: CDR1 SGHTA and CDR2 FQGNSA. The CDR3 has 14 amino acids. V dropped 2 bases and J dropped 4 bases, with 8 bases sitting between them. This CDR3 reads CASSLRQVTGELFF. The CDR3, as DNA: TGTGCCAGCAGCTTACGGCAAGTCACCGGGGAGCTGTTTTTT.

This chain joins TRBV12-5 and TRBJ2-3, with 10 bases aligning to TRBD1. J was trimmed by 3 bases and V by 3 bases; bases with no gene match: 6. Germline CDR1 and CDR2: LGHNT and FRNRAP. CDR3 length: 16 residues. CDR3 region: CASGFVPGQGTDTQYF. CDR3 nucleotides: TGTGCTAGTGGTTTTGTCCCGGGACAGGGGACAGATACGCAGTATTTT.

This clone showed up just once. The chain joins TRBV4-1 to TRBJ2-3; 9 nucleotides agree with TRBD1. In germline, CDR1 is MGHRA, CDR2 YSYEKL. The CDR3 runs to 15 residues. The trim removed 4 bases at V and 3 bases at J, leaving 5 bases unmatched. This CDR3 reads CASSRFGQGTDTQYF. The CDR3 bases are TGCGCCAGCAGCCGATTCGGACAGGGGACAGATACGCAGTATTTT.

The J gene is TRBJ1-1, the V gene TRBV18; D gene ambiguous. Germline CDR1 reads KGHSH; CDR2 reads LQKENI. This CDR3 is built from 12 residues. The V end was cut by 4 bases, the J end by 4 bases, with 7 bases between. The CDR3 DNA sequence: TGTGCCAGCTCACAGGGAATCACTGAAGCTTTCTTT. Its translation is CASSQGITEAFF.

Of note for this clone: An end of the junction does not agree with germline; a read error may underlie this. The chain links TRBV7-9 to TRBJ1-2, with D possibly being TRBD1 (6 bases). The CDR3 contains 12 residues. Germline assignment: CDR1 SEHNR and CDR2 FQNEAQ (reference sequence). CDR3 sequence reads: CASSLADRAPRF. The DNA for the CDR3 is TGTGCCAGCAGCTTAGCGGACAGAGCGCCTCGTTTC.

CDR3 sequence: CASSSRTGGTGELFF. CDR3 in DNA: TGTGCCAGTAGTTCTCGGACAGGGGGCACCGGGGAGCTGTTTTTT. V and J are TRBV19 and TRBJ2-2, with 10 bases identical to TRBD1. V shed 5 bases and J 4 bases; nucleotides not matched to a gene: 4. In germline, CDR1 is LNHDA, CDR2 SQIVND (reference sequence). The CDR3 contains 15 residues. Full variable domain (remainder filled in from reference TRBV19 and TRBJ2-2): DGGITQSPKYLFRKEGQNVTLSCEQNLNHDAMYWYRQDPGQGLRLIYYSQIVNDFQKGDIAEGYSVSREKKESFPLTVTSAQKNPTAFYLCASSSRTGGTGELFFGEGSRLTVL.

This clone appeared a single time. The rearrangement uses TRBV5-1 and TRBJ1-4; TRBD1 matches 9 bases. Per the germline V gene, CDR1 is SGHRS and CDR2 is YFSETQ. The CDR3 contains 14 residues. V lost 0 bases, J lost 8 bases, and 2 bases stayed unmatched. The CDR3 spells CASSLETGGEKLFF. The CDR3 DNA follows: TGCGCCAGCAGCTTGGAGACAGGGGGAGAAAAACTGTTTTTT.

The chain links TRBV21-1 to TRBJ2-1. TRBV21-1 is a known pseudogene. The CDR3 length is 15 residues. The CDR3 DNA follows: TGTGCCAGCAGCAAAGAGTCGGGGGCGACCAATGAGCAGTTCTTC. Translating gives CASSKESGATNEQFF.

The rearrangement joins TRBV19 to TRBJ2-1; D possibly corresponds to TRBD1 (5 bases). Germline assignment: CDR1 LNHDA and CDR2 SQIVND (reference sequence). There are 14 residues in the CDR3. Trimming removed 5 bases from V and 6 bases from J, with 14 bases in between. The CDR3 loop is CASSSTWQGNEQFF. CDR3 nucleotide sequence: TGTGCCAGTAGTTCTACTTGGCAGGGCAATGAGCAGTTCTTC.

This clone appeared once. This sequence joins TRBV5-1 and TRBJ1-6; tentatively, D is TRBD1 (5 bases). This CDR3 region has 14 residues. The V gene's germline CDR1 is SGHRS and CDR2 YFSETQ. Deletions cut 4 bases from V and 7 bases from J, with 12 bases between. The CDR3 sequence: CASSPGGGNSPLHF. The CDR3 DNA reads as TGCGCCAGCAGCCCTGGGGGGGGGAATTCACCCCTCCACTTT.

The gene calls are TRBV7-2 and TRBJ2-2; TRBD1 might be the D (7 bases). Between the trimmed V and J ends, which lost 3 bases and 2 bases, there was a span of 13 bases. Germline V gene data show CDR1 as SGHTA and CDR2 as FQGNSA. The CDR3 contains 16 residues. The chain's CDR3 is CASSLGGQFNTGELFF. The CDR3 bases are TGTGCCAGCAGCTTGGGGGGACAGTTTAACACCGGGGAGCTGTTTTTT.

V and J are TRBV30 and TRBJ2-7; no clear D gene. The CDR3 is 15 residues long. Germline loops: CDR1 GTSNPN, CDR2 SVGIG (reference sequence). Trimming left V 1 base short and J 4 bases short, with 17 bases between. The CDR3 loop is CAWSGLNVYSYEQYF. DNA of the CDR3: TGTGCCTGGAGTGGACTTAACGTGTATTCGTACGAGCAGTACTTC.

V usage is TRBV6-5 and J usage is TRBJ2-7; no reliable D call. The CDR3 loop spans 12 amino acids. Per germline, CDR1 MNHEY and CDR2 SVGAGI. V lost 4 bases and J 3 bases, leaving 7 bases between the germline ends. The CDR3 region is CASSSFSYEQYF. The DNA for the CDR3 is TGTGCCAGCAGTTCCTTCAGCTACGAGCAGTACTTC.

The rearrangement uses TRBV24-1 and TRBJ1-2; 10 nucleotides line up with TRBD1. Germline loops: CDR1 KGHDR, CDR2 SFDVKD. CDR3 length equals 16 residues. V dropped 3 bases and J dropped 5; count of bases not matched to a gene: 8. As DNA, the CDR3 is TGTGCCACCAGTGATGTGGACAGGGGGGAAATTTATGGCTACACCTTC. Its translation is CATSDVDRGEIYGYTF.

The rearrangement joins TRBV5-1 to TRBJ1-1, with 8 bases identical to TRBD1. Germline assignment: CDR1 SGHRS and CDR2 YFSETQ. The CDR3 contains 15 residues. V gave up 0 bases and J gave up 6 bases; unmatched junction bases: 7. CDR3 nucleotide sequence: TGCGCCAGCAGCTTGGTTGGCCAGGGGGCCGCTGAAGCTTTCTTT. Its translation: CASSLVGQGAAEAFF.

The chain is built from TRBV5-1 and TRBJ1-2; no clear D. Germline CDR1 SGHRS, CDR2 YFSETQ. CDR3 length equals 11 residues. V was cut by 4 bases and J by 8 bases, with 9 bases left in between. CDR3 DNA: TGCGCCAGCAGCCCAGGTGAAGGCTACACCTTC. The encoded protein is CASSPGEGYTF.